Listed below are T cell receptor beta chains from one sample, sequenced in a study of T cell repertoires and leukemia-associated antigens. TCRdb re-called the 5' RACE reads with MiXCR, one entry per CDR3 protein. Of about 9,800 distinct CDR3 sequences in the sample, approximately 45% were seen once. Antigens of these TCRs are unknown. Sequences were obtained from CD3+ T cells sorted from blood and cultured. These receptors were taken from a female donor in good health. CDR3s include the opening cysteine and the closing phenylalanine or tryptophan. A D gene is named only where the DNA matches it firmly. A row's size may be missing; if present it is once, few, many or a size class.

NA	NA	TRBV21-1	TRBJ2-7	CASSGGSRFYSYEQYF	TGTGCCAGCAGCGGGGGCTCGCGGTTTTACTCCTACGAGCAGTACTTC
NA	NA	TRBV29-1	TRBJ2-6	CSVEDLGKGVPGLCSGANVLTF	TGCAGCGTTGAAGATCTCGGGAAGGGAGTCCCCGGGCTGTGCTCTGGGGCCAACGTCCTGACTTTC
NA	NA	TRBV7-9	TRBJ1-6	CASSFGTSRSEQYF	TGTGCCAGCAGCTTCGGGACTAGTAGGAGCGAGCAGTACTTT
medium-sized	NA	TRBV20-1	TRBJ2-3	CSARDEGVSTDTQYF	TGCAGTGCTAGAGATGAGGGAGTGAGCACAGATACGCAGTATTTT
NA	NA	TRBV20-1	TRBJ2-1	CSARDIRSSYNEQFF	TGCAGTGCTAGAGATATAAGGAGCTCCTACAATGAGCAGTTCTTC
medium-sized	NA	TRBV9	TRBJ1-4	CASSLTGTPGSEKLFF	TGTGCCAGCAGCCTTACCGGGACACCCGGGTCTGAAAAACTGTTTTTT
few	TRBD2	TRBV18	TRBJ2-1	CASSPGTSNNEQFF	TGTGCCAGCTCACCAGGGACTAGCAACAATGAGCAGTTCTTC
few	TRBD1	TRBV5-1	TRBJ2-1	CASSVTGGNEQFF	TGCGCCAGCAGCGTGACAGGGGGCAATGAGCAGTTCTTC
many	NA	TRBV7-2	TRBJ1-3	CASSLAGSSGNTIYF	TGTGCCAGCAGCTTAGCCGGCAGCTCTGGAAACACCATATATTTT
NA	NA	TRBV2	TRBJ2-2	CASSFSPARGELFF	TGTGCCAGCAGCTTCAGCCCGGCGCGCGGGGAGCTGTTTTTT
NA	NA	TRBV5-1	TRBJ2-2	CASSFQTAYTGELFF	TGCGCCAGCAGCTTTCAAACTGCGTACACCGGGGAGCTGTTTTTT
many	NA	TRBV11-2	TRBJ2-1	CASSLDKSKWYEQFF	TGTGCCAGCAGCTTAGACAAGTCTAAATGGTATGAGCAGTTCTTC
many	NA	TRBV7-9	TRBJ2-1	CASSVLAGEQFF	TGTGCCAGCAGCGTACTAGCTGGCGAGCAGTTCTTC
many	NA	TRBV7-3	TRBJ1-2	CASSATANYGYTF	TGTGCCAGCAGCGCAACGGCTAACTATGGCTACACCTTC
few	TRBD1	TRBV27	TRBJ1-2	CASSTRQGRDGYTF	TGTGCCAGCAGTACCCGACAGGGGAGGGATGGCTACACCTTC
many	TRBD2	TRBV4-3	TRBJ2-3	CASSPSVAGGPGRPDTQYF	TGCGCCAGCTCCCCCTCGGTGGCGGGAGGGCCGGGACGCCCAGATACGCAGTATTTT
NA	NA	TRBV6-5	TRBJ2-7	CASRVGSSSYEQYF	TGTGCCAGCAGGGTGGGATCCTCCTCCTACGAGCAGTACTTC
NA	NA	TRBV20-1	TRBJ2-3	CSAREGMGTQYF	TGCAGTGCTAGAGAAGGGATGGGTACGCAGTATTTT
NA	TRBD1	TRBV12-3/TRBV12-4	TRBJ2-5	CAGARDRGETQYF	TGTGCCGGAGCCCGGGACAGGGGAGAGACCCAGTACTTC
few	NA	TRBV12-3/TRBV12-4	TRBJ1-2	CASSLSSNYGYTF	TGTGCCAGCAGTTTAAGCAGTAACTATGGCTACACCTTC
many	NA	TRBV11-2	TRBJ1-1	CASSLEPVNTEAFF	TGTGCCAGCAGCTTAGAGCCAGTGAACACTGAAGCTTTCTTT
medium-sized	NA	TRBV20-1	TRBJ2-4	CSAQPGLWGAKNIQYF	TGCAGTGCGCAACCGGGTCTCTGGGGGGCCAAAAACATTCAGTACTTC
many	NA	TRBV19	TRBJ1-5	CASSDAWNQPQHF	TGTGCCAGTAGCGACGCCTGGAATCAGCCCCAGCATTTT
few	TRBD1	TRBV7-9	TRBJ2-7	CASSLSGQGLYEQYF	TGTGCCAGCAGCTTAAGCGGACAGGGGTTGTACGAGCAGTACTTC
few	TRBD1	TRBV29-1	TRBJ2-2	CSAATGVNTGELFF	TGCAGCGCCGCGACAGGGGTCAACACCGGGGAGCTGTTTTTT
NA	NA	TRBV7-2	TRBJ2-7	CASSPMRGAQYF	TGTGCCAGCAGCCCAATGAGGGGTGCGCAGTACTTC
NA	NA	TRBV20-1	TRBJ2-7	CSARAPSGFSYEQYF	TGCAGTGCTAGAGCCCCCTCGGGCTTCTCCTACGAGCAGTACTTC
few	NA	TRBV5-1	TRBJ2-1	CASSLSSPGAEQFF	TGCGCCAGCAGCTTGTCCTCTCCAGGCGCTGAGCAGTTCTTC
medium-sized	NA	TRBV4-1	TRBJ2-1	CASSQVPRDLYNEQFF	TGCGCCAGCAGCCAAGTCCCGAGGGACTTATACAATGAGCAGTTCTTC
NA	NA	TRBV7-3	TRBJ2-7	CASSLVAYEQYF	TGTGCCAGCAGCTTAGTGGCCTACGAGCAGTACTTC
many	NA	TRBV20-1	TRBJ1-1	CSARGSGNTEAFF	TGCAGTGCTAGAGGTTCGGGGAACACTGAAGCTTTCTTT
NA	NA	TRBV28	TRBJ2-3	CASSGFGSTDTQYF	TGTGCCAGCAGTGGCTTTGGCAGCACAGATACGCAGTATTTT
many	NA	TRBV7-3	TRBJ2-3	CASSLKGTPDTQYF	TGTGCCAGCAGCTTAAAGGGCACCCCAGATACGCAGTATTTT
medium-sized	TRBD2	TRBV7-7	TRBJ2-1	CASSLLSGTYNEQFF	TGTGCTAGCAGCTTGCTTAGCGGGACCTACAATGAGCAGTTCTTC
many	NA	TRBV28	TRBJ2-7	CASSHGGTGTEQYF	TGTGCCAGCAGTCACGGGGGTACAGGGACTGAGCAGTACTTC
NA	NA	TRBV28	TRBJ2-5	CAQLHVVGETQYF	TGTGCTCAGCTCCACGTGGTCGGGGAGACCCAGTACTTC
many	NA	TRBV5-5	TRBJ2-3	CASSLDSGTDTQYF	TGTGCCAGCAGCTTGGATTCGGGCACAGATACGCAGTATTTT
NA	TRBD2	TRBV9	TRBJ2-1	CASSPTGVAGRSEQFF	TGTGCCAGCAGCCCCACGGGGGTAGCGGGAAGAAGTGAGCAGTTCTTC
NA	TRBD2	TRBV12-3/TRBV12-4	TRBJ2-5	CVSKNSGGRLGTQYF	TGTGTCAGCAAAAATAGCGGGGGCAGGTTGGGGACCCAGTACTTC
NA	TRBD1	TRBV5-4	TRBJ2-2	CASSLAATGGRSTGELFF	TGTGCCAGCAGCTTGGCAGCGACAGGGGGCAGGAGCACCGGGGAGCTGTTTTTT
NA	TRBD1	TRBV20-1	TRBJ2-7	CSARGLQGAGDEQYF	TGCAGTGCTAGAGGTCTACAGGGGGCAGGGGACGAGCAGTACTTC
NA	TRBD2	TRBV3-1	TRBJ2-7	CASSQVIPSGSSEQYF	TGTGCCAGCAGCCAAGTCATACCTAGCGGGAGTTCCGAGCAGTACTTC
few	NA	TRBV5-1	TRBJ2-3	CASSSRTQGLVADTQYF	TGCGCCAGCAGCTCGCGAACACAGGGTTTGGTCGCAGATACGCAGTATTTT
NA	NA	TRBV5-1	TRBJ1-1	CASSPETLNTEALF	TGCGCTAGCAGCCCGGAGACCCTGAACACTGAGGCTCTCTTT
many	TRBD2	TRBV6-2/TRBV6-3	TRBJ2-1	CASTGLAVSYNEQFF	TGTGCCAGCACCGGACTAGCGGTCTCCTACAATGAGCAGTTCTTC